The 22 T cell receptor beta chains presented below share a single source sample, sequenced in a study of blood T cell repertoires in COVID-19. Generated by immunoSEQ multiplex PCR, the TCRdb table keeps only in-frame clones and is missing some. Among 200,000 or so clones listed, 88% were seen once. Sequenced sample: PBMCs or T cells enriched from blood (not recorded which). All receptors come from a woman under 40 who had recovered from COVID-19.

The J gene is TRBJ2-3, the V gene TRBV9; D is undetermined. Germline V lookup: CDR1 SGDLS, CDR2 YYNGEE. V was pared by 5 bases and J by 0 bases, with 7 bases between. The CDR3 is made up of 13 amino acids. CDR3 protein: CASRAESTDTQYF. The CDR3 bases are TGTGCCAGCAGGGCAGAAAGCACAGATACGCAGTATTTT.

Here the CDR3 DNA reads TGTGCCAGTAGTACTCGGACAGGGATAAGTTCACCCCTCCACTTT. Protein product: CASSTRTGISSPLHF. The V and J genes are TRBV19 and TRBJ1-6; TRBD1 matches 8 bases. There are 15 residues in the CDR3. Looked up from germline, CDR1 is LNHDA and CDR2 is SQIVND (reference sequence). Trimming removed 4 bases from V and 9 bases from J; junction bases left unmatched: 8.

The rearrangement joins TRBV2 to TRBJ2-7, with D perhaps matching TRBD1 (5 bases). There are 13 residues in the CDR3. V was clipped by 7 bases and J by 3 bases, with 13 bases between them. Germline values: CDR1 SNHLY, CDR2 FYNNEI. CDR3 coding DNA: TGTGCCAGCACCCCAGACAGCCACTACGAGCAGTACTTC. Its protein product is CASTPDSHYEQYF.

The chain has TRBV21-1 and TRBJ1-6. TRBV21-1 is deemed a pseudogene. The CDR3 is 15 residues long. This CDR3 reads CASSMKTGSWSPLHF. The CDR3 bases are TGTGCCAGCAGCATGAAGACGGGGTCTTGGTCACCCCTCCACTTT.

The chain carries TRBV7-3 and TRBJ2-5, with 9 bases fitting TRBD2. Germline assignment: CDR1 SGHTA and CDR2 FQGTGA. There are 15 residues in the CDR3. V lost 5 bases to trimming and J lost 0 bases; unmatched junction nucleotides: 4. CDR3: CASSPSGGNQETQYF. CDR3 in DNA: TGTGCCAGCAGCCCAAGCGGGGGGAACCAAGAGACCCAGTACTTC.

The chain's CDR3 is CASSQDPRGREQFF. DNA of the CDR3: TGCGCCAGCAGCCAAGATCCCAGGGGGCGAGAGCAGTTCTTC. V gene TRBV4-3 combines with J gene TRBJ2-1; 8 nucleotides match TRBD1. J lost 10 bases, V lost 0 bases, and 5 bases had no gene match. CDR1 and CDR2 from the germline V gene are LGHNA and YSLEER. The CDR3 spans 14 residues.

This sequence joins TRBV28 and TRBJ2-7, with a weak D call TRBD1 (5 bases). V dropped 3 bases and J dropped 0 bases, with 12 bases sitting between them. Germline lookup yields CDR1 MDHEN and CDR2 SYDVKM. This CDR3 is 15 amino acids long. CDR3 nucleotide sequence: TGTGCCAGCAGTTTCCGGACAAGGAGCTCCTACGAGCAGTACTTC. Its protein product is CASSFRTRSSYEQYF.

This chain links TRBV7-2 with TRBJ1-3, with 12 nucleotides matching TRBD1. This CDR3 region has 15 residues. V lost 5 bases, J lost 5 bases, and 4 bases stayed unmatched. The germline gives CDR1 SGHTA, CDR2 FQGNSA. Written as DNA, the CDR3 is TGTGCCAGCAGCGGTGGGACAGGGGGCAGAAACACCATATATTTT. Protein: CASSGGTGGRNTIYF. Looking up the rest from reference TRBV7-2 and TRBJ1-3 gives the full variable domain: GAGVSQSPSNKVTEKGKDVELRCDPISGHTALYWYRQSLGQGLEFLIYFQGNSAPDKSGLPSDRFSAERTGGSVSTLTIQRTQQEDSAVYLCASSGGTGGRNTIYFGEGSWLTVV.

This chain links TRBV2 with TRBJ1-5; D unresolved. With 6 bases removed from V and 2 bases from J, the gap between germline ends came to 14 bases. The CDR3 has 15 amino acids. Germline V gene lookup returns CDR1 SNHLY and CDR2 FYNNEI. The CDR3 spells CASSGLAGGNQPQHF. In DNA, the CDR3 is TGTGCCAGCAGCGGCTTAGCCGGGGGCAATCAGCCCCAGCATTTT.

The V and J genes are TRBV6-4 and TRBJ1-2; the D is unclear. The V end lost 2 bases, the J end lost 8 bases, and 6 bases lay between the germline ends. This CDR3 comprises 11 residues. Germline CDR1 is MRHNA and CDR2 is SNTAGT. The CDR3 DNA sequence: TGTGCCAGCAGTGACGGCGGGGGCTACACCTTC. It codes for CASSDGGGYTF.

This chain joins TRBV19 and TRBJ1-1; a possible D gene is TRBD1 (6 bases). V was pared by 6 bases and J by 3 bases, with 20 bases between. Germline-derived CDR1 and CDR2 are LNHDA and SQIVND (reference sequence). CDR3 length: 16 residues. CDR3 in DNA: TGTGCCAGTAGACTGGACAGTAGTGGGTTGGACACTGAAGCTTTCTTT. Amino acid sequence: CASRLDSSGLDTEAFF.

The chain combines TRBV11-3 with TRBJ2-3, with TRBD2 identical over 8 bases. The J segment lost 1 base and the V segment lost 4 bases, leaving 1 base of the junction unmatched. Germline V gives CDR1 SGHNT, CDR2 YENEEA. There are 14 residues in the CDR3. The CDR3 region has the DNA TGTGCCAGCAGCTCCGGGGGGGGCACAGATACGCAGTATTTT. Protein sequence: CASSSGGGTDTQYF.

The rearrangement joins TRBV5-1 to TRBJ1-1; 7 bases align to TRBD1. Trimming took 2 bases from V and 1 from J; bases not matched to a gene: 5. Germline V gene sequence: CDR1 SGHRS, CDR2 YFSETQ. This CDR3 is 15 amino acids long. The CDR3 here is CASSLMGTENTEAFF. CDR3 coding DNA: TGCGCCAGCAGCTTAATGGGGACAGAGAACACTGAAGCTTTCTTT.

The CDR3 region has the DNA TGTGCCAGCAGCCTAGCTGCAGTACTGGCGAGCTCCTACAATGAGCAGTTCTTC. Its protein is CASSLAAVLASSYNEQFF. The J gene is TRBJ2-1, the V gene TRBV5-5; TRBD2 might be the D (5 bases). The CDR3 sequence is 18 residues long. CDR1 and CDR2 from the germline V gene are SGHKS and YYEKEE (reference sequence). Trimming pared 4 bases from V and 0 bases from J, leaving 20 bases between.

The chain recombines TRBV12-1 with TRBJ1-3. TRBV12-1 is shown as a pseudogene. The CDR3 consists of 15 residues. CDR3 nucleotide sequence: TGTGCCAGCAGACGGGAAGGGTGCTCTGGAAACACCATATATTTT. Protein: CASRREGCSGNTIYF.

The chain joins TRBV5-4 to TRBJ2-2; the match to TRBD2 covers 13 bases. The germline V gene encodes CDR1 SGHNT and CDR2 YYREEE (reference sequence). V shed 0 bases and J 5 bases; nucleotides not matched to a gene: 7. The length of the CDR3 is 18 residues. The CDR3 DNA sequence: TGTGCCAGCAGCTTGGAACTAGCGGGGGGGCCGTTTACCGGGGAGCTGTTTTTT. This encodes CASSLELAGGPFTGELFF.

The chain links TRBV19 to TRBJ1-2; D is uncertain. Germline V CDR1 and CDR2: LNHDA, SQIVND (reference sequence). The CDR3 has 14 residues. The V gene lost 5 bases and the J gene lost 8 bases, with 18 bases spanning the gap. The chain's CDR3 is CASSLSGDARGYTF. The CDR3 nucleotides are TGTGCCAGTAGTTTGTCCGGAGACGCTAGGGGCTACACCTTC.

This clone was counted once. This sequence joins TRBV5-4 and TRBJ1-1; TRBD1 agrees at 10 bases. Germline V gene data show CDR1 as SGHNT and CDR2 as YYREEE (reference sequence). This CDR3 has 16 residues. With V trimmed by 4 bases and J by 1 base, 7 bases remained unmatched. CDR3 DNA sequence: TGTGCCAGCAGCCTGGGGACAGGGGTCCCGAACACTGAAGCTTTCTTT. Residues: CASSLGTGVPNTEAFF. Using reference TRBV5-4 and TRBJ1-1 for the parts outside the CDR3, the full variable domain is ETGVTQSPTHLIKTRGQQVTLRCSSQSGHNTVSWYQQALGQGPQFIFQYYREEENGRGNFPPRFSGLQFPNYSSELNVNALELDDSALYLCASSLGTGVPNTEAFFGQGTRLTVV.

J is TRBJ2-1 and V is TRBV13; no firm D call. This CDR3 is built from 15 residues. Trimming took 2 bases from V and 0 from J, leaving 8 bases between them. Germline V gene sequence: CDR1 PRHDT, CDR2 FYEKMQ (reference sequence). In nucleotides, the CDR3 is TGTGCCAGCAGCTTACGGAGCAGCTCCTACAATGAGCAGTTCTTC. Translation gives CASSLRSSSYNEQFF.

The V and J genes are TRBV5-4 and TRBJ2-3; perhaps TRBD1 as D (6 bases). In germline, CDR1 is SGHNT, CDR2 YYREEE (reference sequence). Trimming stripped 2 bases from V and 2 bases from J, with 15 bases between. This CDR3 has 16 residues. CDR3 region: CASSLAPQGTTDTQYF. Written as DNA, the CDR3 is TGTGCCAGCAGCTTAGCCCCTCAGGGGACCACAGATACGCAGTATTTT.

This chain links TRBV10-2 with TRBJ1-1; D is uncertain. V was pared by 1 base and J by 4 bases, with 13 bases between. CDR1 and CDR2 from the germline V gene are WSHSY and SAAADI. The CDR3 totals 15 residues. The CDR3 spells CASSEWVAEGTEAFF. The CDR3 nucleotides read TGCGCCAGCAGTGAGTGGGTAGCGGAGGGCACTGAAGCTTTCTTT.

The chain is built from TRBV7-9 and TRBJ1-3; D remains unclear. Trimming pared 1 base from V and 9 bases from J, leaving 13 bases between. Per the germline V gene, CDR1 is SEHNR and CDR2 is FQNEAQ (reference sequence). CDR3 size: 14 residues. In nucleotides, the CDR3 is TGTGCCAGCAGCTTAGGAGGACTCGAGAGCACCATATATTTT. Translating gives CASSLGGLESTIYF.